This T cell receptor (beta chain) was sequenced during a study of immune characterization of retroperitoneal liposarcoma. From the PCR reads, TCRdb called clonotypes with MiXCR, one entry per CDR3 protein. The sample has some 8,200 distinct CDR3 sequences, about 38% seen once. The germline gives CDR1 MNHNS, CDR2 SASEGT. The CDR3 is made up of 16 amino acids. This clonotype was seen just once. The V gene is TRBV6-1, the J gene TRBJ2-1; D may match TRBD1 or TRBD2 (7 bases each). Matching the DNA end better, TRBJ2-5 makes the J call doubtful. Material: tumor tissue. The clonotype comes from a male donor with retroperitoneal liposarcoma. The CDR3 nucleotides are TGTGCCAGCAGTGAAGTTCCAGGGGGGGGACAAGAGACCCAGTACTTC. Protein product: CASSEVPGGGQETQYF.